Below, 8 T cell receptor beta chains from the same sample are listed, as sequenced in a study of molecular identifiers for immune sequencing clone quantification. Via MiXCR, TCRdb re-called the PCR reads, giving one row per CDR3 protein. This sample has under 650,000 distinct CDR3 sequences, with 15% to 20% found just once. Sequencing used naive CD8+ T cells from blood, with Jurkat cell RNA spiked in. Subset specified: FACS-sorted CD8+CD4-CCR7+CD45RA+ naive T cells. These receptors came from a human donor in good health. Some libraries in this study had Jurkat cell RNA spiked in.

Details on this clonotype: This may come from a read error, since a much larger clone is one base off. This is likely a read error, given that the CDR3 carries no conserved phenylalanine or tryptophan at its end. CDR3 amino acids: CSVKTIYEQYL. The DNA of the CDR3 is TGCAGCGTTAAGACTATCTACGAGCAGTACCTC. This sequence joins TRBV29-1 and TRBJ2-7; D possibly corresponds to TRBD2 (5 bases). Germline V CDR1 and CDR2: SQVTM, ANQGSEA. Trimming took off 5 bases at V and 3 bases at J, with 8 bases between the two ends. The CDR3 is made up of 11 amino acids.

The rearrangement links TRBV28 to TRBJ2-2, with 7 nucleotides matching TRBD1. V lost 4 bases, J lost 0 bases, and 2 bases stayed unmatched. CDR1 and CDR2 from the germline V gene are MDHEN and SYDVKM. The CDR3 length is 15 residues. CDR3 region: CASSSTGANTGELFF. The CDR3 DNA is TGTGCCAGCAGTTCAACAGGGGCGAACACCGGGGAGCTGTTTTTT.

As regards this clonotype: A read error may be the cause here, since a much bigger clone is one base away. CDR3 sequence: CASRRDTDTGNTIYF. The CDR3, as DNA: TGTGCCAGCAGACGGGACACGGACACTGGAAACACCATATATTTT. The rearrangement uses TRBV27 and TRBJ1-3, with D possibly matching TRBD1 (6 bases). The V end was cut by 6 bases, the J end by 2 bases, with 14 bases between. Per the germline V gene, CDR1 is MNHEY and CDR2 is SMNVEV (reference sequence). The CDR3 is made up of 15 amino acids.

This clonotype was counted a few times. The chain employs TRBV19 and TRBJ1-2; the D gene is possibly TRBD1 (5 bases). Germline V CDR1 and CDR2: LNHDA, SQIVND (reference sequence). This CDR3 is built from 13 residues. V dropped 7 bases and J dropped 4 bases, with 13 bases sitting between them. The DNA for the CDR3 is TGTGCCAGTAAAGTCCGGGGGAGCTATGGCTACACCTTC. Its translation is CASKVRGSYGYTF.

The V and J genes are TRBV9 and TRBJ1-4; tentatively, D is TRBD1 (5 bases). The germline V gene encodes CDR1 SGDLS and CDR2 YYNGEE. CDR3 length: 14 amino acids. V was pared by 4 bases and J by 6 bases, with 13 bases between. CDR3 in amino acids: CASSQEGFDEKLFF. The CDR3 coding sequence is TGTGCCAGCAGCCAGGAGGGGTTTGATGAAAAACTGTTTTTT.

Notes on this clonotype: Possible read error: a much larger clone is one base away. The chain combines TRBV4-2 with TRBJ2-1; possible D gene TRBD2, 5 bases. The CDR3 is 13 amino acids. CDR1 is LGHNA, CDR2 YNFKEQ, per germline. CDR3: CASSPYEGNGQFF. The CDR3 DNA sequence: TGTGCCAGCAGCCCGTACGAGGGTAATGGGCAGTTCTTC.

This clonotype appeared many times. This chain uses TRBV12-3 or TRBV12-4 with TRBJ1-5; 8 bases map to TRBD1. The CDR3 is 12 amino acids. V shed 5 bases, J shed 6 bases, and the junction held 0 bases outside the gene matches. The CDR3 reads CASSQGAQPQHF. The DNA of the CDR3 is TGTGCCAGCAGTCAGGGGGCTCAGCCCCAGCATTTT.

A single count supports this clonotype. One end of the junction varies from germline; a read error may be responsible. This rearrangement joins TRBV7-8 to TRBJ2-7; 7 bases line up with TRBD2. The CDR3 covers 14 residues. Per the germline V gene, CDR1 is SGHVS and CDR2 is FQNEAQ. The DNA for the CDR3 is TGTGCCGGCAGCTTGGCGGGGGAAGCCTACGAGCAGTACTTC. Amino acid sequence: CAGSLAGEAYEQYF. The variable domain in full, with the rest retrieved from reference TRBV7-8 and TRBJ2-7, is GAGVSQSPRYKVAKRGQDVALRCDPISGHVSLFWYQQALGQGPEFLTYFQNEAQLDKSGLPSDRFFAERPEGSVSTLKIQRTQQEDSAVYLCAGSLAGEAYEQYFGPGTRLTVT.